This T cell receptor beta chain derives from a study of blood T cell repertoires in COVID-19. This table comes from immunoSEQ multiplex PCR, and its TCRdb copy is limited to in-frame clones, with some not included. Counted here are about 260,000 clones, over 80% occurring once; the ten biggest clones make up 0.87%. V shed 6 bases, J shed 4 bases, and the junction held 14 bases outside the gene matches. CDR3 length equals 17 residues. Germline V CDR1 and CDR2: MGHRA, YSYEKL. The clonotype was recovered from a man in his forties or fifties who had been exposed to COVID-19. Sequenced input: PBMCs or T cells enriched from blood (not recorded which). V usage is TRBV4-1 and J usage is TRBJ2-2; 7 nucleotides agree with TRBD2. The CDR3 nucleotides are TGCGCCAGCAGTAGAGGAAGCGGGAATTTCGTCACCGGGGAGCTGTTTTTT. This codes for CASSRGSGNFVTGELFF.